This T cell receptor beta chain was profiled in a study of T-cell memory formation after mild COVID-19. Regarding the study as a whole: Day 15 to 85 contractors were CD4/CD8 balanced; later expanders leaned CD4+.

The V gene's germline CDR1 is KGHSH and CDR2 LQKENI. Unmatched junction bases numbered 11, after V lost 0 bases and J lost 4 bases. CDR3 size: 18 residues. This clonotype has more than one count but fewer than ten. Its antigen is still unknown. TCRdb redid the calling of the 5' RACE reads with MiXCR, one entry per CDR3 protein. The repertoire holds more than 120,000 distinct CDR3 sequences, with under 7% as singletons. The sample was PBMCs or a T cell subset sorted from them (not recorded which). The chain joins TRBV18 to TRBJ2-1, with 8 bases fitting TRBD2. The TCR originated in an adult woman who had mild COVID-19 (a few samples of this study predate the infection). Cell type and time point are not known. In DNA form, the CDR3 reads TGTGCCAGCTCACCACCTGCTTGGGCGGGAGGTTCTTACAATGAGCAGTTCTTC. It translates to CASSPPAWAGGSYNEQFF.